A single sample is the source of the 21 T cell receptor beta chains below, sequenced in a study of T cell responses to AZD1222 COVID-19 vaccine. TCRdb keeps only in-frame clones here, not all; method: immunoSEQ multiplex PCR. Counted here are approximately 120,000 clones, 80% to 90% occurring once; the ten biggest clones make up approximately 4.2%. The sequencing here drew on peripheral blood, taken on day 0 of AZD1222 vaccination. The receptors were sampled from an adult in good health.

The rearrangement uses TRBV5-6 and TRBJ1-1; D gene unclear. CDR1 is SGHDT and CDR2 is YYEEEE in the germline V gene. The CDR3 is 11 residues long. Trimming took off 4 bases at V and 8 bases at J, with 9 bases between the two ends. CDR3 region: CASSHRMEAFF. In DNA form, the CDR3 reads TGTGCCAGCAGCCATCGCATGGAAGCTTTCTTT.

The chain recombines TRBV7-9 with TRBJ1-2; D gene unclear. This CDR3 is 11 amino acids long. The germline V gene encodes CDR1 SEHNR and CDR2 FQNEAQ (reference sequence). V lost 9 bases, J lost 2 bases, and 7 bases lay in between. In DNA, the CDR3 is TGTGCCAGTACGGGAAACTATGGCTACACCTTC. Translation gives CASTGNYGYTF.

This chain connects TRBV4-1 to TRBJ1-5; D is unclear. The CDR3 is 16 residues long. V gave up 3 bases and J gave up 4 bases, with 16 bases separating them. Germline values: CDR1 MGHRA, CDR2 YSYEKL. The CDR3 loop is CASSQQEIAGNQPQHF. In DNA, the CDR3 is TGCGCCAGCAGCCAGCAAGAGATAGCGGGGAATCAGCCCCAGCATTTT.

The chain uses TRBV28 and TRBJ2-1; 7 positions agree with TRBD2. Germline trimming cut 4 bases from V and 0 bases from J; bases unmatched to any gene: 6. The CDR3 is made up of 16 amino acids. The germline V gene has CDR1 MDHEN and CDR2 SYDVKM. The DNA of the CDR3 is TGTGCCAGCAGTTCTAGCGGAGCAAGCTCCTACAATGAGCAGTTCTTC. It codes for CASSSSGASSYNEQFF.

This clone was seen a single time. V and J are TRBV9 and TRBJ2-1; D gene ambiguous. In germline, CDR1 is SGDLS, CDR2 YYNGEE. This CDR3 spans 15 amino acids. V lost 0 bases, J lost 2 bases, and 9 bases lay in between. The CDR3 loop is CASSVETGTYNEQFF. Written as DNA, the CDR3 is TGTGCCAGCAGCGTAGAGACCGGAACCTACAATGAGCAGTTCTTC.

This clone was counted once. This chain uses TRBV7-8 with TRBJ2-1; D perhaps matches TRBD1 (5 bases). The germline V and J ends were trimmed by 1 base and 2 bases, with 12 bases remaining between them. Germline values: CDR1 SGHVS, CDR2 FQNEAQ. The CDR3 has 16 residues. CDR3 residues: CASSLVAGRTYNEQFF. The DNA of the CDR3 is TGTGCCAGCAGCTTAGTCGCAGGGCGGACCTACAATGAGCAGTTCTTC.

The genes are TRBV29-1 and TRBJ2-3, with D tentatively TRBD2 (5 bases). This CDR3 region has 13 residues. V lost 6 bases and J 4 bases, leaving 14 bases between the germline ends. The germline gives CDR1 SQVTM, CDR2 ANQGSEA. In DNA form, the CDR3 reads TGCAGCGTGCTTACGAGGGTGTCAGATACGCAGTATTTT. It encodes CSVLTRVSDTQYF.

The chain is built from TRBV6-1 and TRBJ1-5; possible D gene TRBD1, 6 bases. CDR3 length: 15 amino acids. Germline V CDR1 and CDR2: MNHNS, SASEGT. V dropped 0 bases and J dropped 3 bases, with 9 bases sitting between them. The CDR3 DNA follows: TGTGCCAGCAGTGAAGCAGGGGGAGCCAATCAGCCCCAGCATTTT. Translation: CASSEAGGANQPQHF.

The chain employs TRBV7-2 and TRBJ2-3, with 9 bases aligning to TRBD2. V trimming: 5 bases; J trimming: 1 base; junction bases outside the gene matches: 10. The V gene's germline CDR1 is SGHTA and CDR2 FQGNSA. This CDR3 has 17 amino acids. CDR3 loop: CASSLLAGSWGTDTQYF. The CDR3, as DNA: TGTGCCAGCAGCCTTCTAGCGGGATCATGGGGCACAGATACGCAGTATTTT.

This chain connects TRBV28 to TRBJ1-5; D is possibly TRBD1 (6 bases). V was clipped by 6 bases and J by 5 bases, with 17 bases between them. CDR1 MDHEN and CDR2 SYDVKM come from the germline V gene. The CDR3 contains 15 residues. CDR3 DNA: TGTGCCAGCAGATCTACAGGGTTAACCGATCAGCCCCAGCATTTT. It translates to CASRSTGLTDQPQHF.

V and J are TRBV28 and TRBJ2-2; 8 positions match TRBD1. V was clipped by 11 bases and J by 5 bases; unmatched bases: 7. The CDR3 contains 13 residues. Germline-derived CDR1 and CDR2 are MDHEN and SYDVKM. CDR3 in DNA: TGTGCCGGACGGGACAGGTTAACCGGGGAGCTGTTTTTT. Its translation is CAGRDRLTGELFF.

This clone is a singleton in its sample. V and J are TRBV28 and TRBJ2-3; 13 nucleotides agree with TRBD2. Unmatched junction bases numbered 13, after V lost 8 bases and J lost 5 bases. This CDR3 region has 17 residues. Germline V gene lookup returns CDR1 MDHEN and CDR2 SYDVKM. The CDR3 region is CASPPWTSGGRGDTQYF. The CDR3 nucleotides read TGTGCCAGCCCACCCTGGACTAGCGGGGGTCGGGGAGATACGCAGTATTTT.

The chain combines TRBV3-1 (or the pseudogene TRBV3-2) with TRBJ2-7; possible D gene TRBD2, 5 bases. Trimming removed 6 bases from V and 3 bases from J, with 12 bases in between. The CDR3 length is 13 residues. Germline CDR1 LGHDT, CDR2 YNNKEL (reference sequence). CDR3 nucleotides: TGTGCCAGCAGACTCAGCGGTGACTACGAGCAGTACTTC. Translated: CASRLSGDYEQYF.

CDR3 region: CASRGSGGPSTDTQYF. CDR3 nucleotides: TGTGCCAGCAGGGGTTCGGGGGGGCCATCCACAGATACGCAGTATTTT. J is TRBJ2-3 and V is TRBV5-4; TRBD2 agrees at 8 bases. With V trimmed by 5 bases and J by 2 bases, 10 bases remained unmatched. The CDR3 loop spans 16 amino acids. Germline V CDR1 and CDR2: SGHNT, YYREEE (reference sequence).

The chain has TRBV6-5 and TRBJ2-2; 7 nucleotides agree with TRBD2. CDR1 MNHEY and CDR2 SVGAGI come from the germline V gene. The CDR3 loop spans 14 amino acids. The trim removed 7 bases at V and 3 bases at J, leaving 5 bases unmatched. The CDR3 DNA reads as TGTGCCAGCAACAGCCTAGCGGACACCGGGGAGCTGTTTTTT. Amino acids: CASNSLADTGELFF.

This CDR3 reads CASSGLAGAGELFF. In DNA, the CDR3 is TGTGCCAGTAGCGGACTAGCGGGGGCCGGGGAGCTGTTTTTT. This sequence joins TRBV19 and TRBJ2-2; the match to TRBD2 covers 13 bases. This CDR3 comprises 14 residues. Trimming took 6 bases from V and 6 from J; bases not matched to a gene: 1. CDR1 and CDR2 from the germline V gene are LNHDA and SQIVND (reference sequence).

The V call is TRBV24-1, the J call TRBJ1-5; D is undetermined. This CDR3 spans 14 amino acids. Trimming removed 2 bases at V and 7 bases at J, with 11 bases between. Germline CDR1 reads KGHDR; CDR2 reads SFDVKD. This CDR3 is CATSDSSPSQPQHF. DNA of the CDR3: TGTGCCACCAGTGATTCGTCCCCTTCCCAGCCCCAGCATTTT.

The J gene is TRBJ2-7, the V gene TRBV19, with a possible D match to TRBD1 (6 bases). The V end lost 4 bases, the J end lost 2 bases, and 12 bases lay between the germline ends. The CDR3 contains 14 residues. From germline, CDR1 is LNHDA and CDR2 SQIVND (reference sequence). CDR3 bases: TGTGCCAGTAGTACTAGACAGGATCCCTACGAGCAGTACTTC. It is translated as CASSTRQDPYEQYF.

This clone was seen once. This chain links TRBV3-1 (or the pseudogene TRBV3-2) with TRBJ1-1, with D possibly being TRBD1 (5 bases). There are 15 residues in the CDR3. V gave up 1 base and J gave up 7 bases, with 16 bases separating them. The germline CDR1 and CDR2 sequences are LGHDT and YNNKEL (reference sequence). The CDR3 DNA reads TGTGCCAGCAGCCAAGCAGCACAAGGCGACAGTGAAGCTTTCTTT. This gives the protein CASSQAAQGDSEAFF.

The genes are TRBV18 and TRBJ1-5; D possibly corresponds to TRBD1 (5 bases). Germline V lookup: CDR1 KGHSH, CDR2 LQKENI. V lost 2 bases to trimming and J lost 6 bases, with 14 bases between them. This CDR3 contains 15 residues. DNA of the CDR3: TGTGCCAGCTCACCAAAGCAGGGTATGGGTCAGCCCCAGCATTTT. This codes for CASSPKQGMGQPQHF.

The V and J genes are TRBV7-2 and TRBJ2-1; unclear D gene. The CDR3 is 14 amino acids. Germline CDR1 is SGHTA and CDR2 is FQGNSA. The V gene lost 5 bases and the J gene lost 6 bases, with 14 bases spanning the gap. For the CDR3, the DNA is TGTGCCAGCAGCAGGCAGCGCCGACTCAATGAGCAGTTCTTC. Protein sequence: CASSRQRRLNEQFF.